This T cell receptor (beta chain) was sequenced in a study of control samples from healthy donors and cancer patients. Only in-frame clones appear in the TCRdb table, and some are missing; sequencing was by immunoSEQ multiplex PCR. The sample carries some 95,000 clones, over 60% recorded once. CDR1 is MRHNA and CDR2 is SNTAGT in the germline V gene. V lost 10 bases to trimming and J lost 0 bases, with 12 bases between them. CDR3 size: 13 residues. The chain uses TRBV6-4 and TRBJ1-2, with D perhaps matching TRBD1 (6 bases). The sequenced sample was blood. This receptor was obtained from a woman aged 25 to 39 in good health. The CDR3 here is CANQTGTNYGYTF. In nucleotides, the CDR3 is TGTGCCAACCAGACAGGCACTAACTATGGCTACACCTTC.